The text below deals with one TCR beta chain. Clones were read by immunoSEQ multiplex PCR, and TCRdb kept only the in-frame ones, dropping some. The sample has 120,000 or so clones, over 70% seen once; the top ten hold around 5.6%. These data come from a study of blood T cell repertoires in COVID-19. Study-level background: T cells, B-cell-depleted T cells, or PBMCs provided the cDNA or gDNA that served as material.

The CDR3 spans 10 residues. V shed 5 bases and J 8 bases; nucleotides not matched to a gene: 1. The germline CDR1 and CDR2 sequences are DFQATT and SNEGSKA (reference sequence). Sequenced input: peripheral blood. This clonotype was obtained from a man aged 80 or over with active or convalescent COVID-19. The J gene is TRBJ1-2, the V gene TRBV20-1; 8 nucleotides align to TRBD1. CDR3 nucleotide sequence: TGCAGTGCTGACAGGGGCGGCTACACCTTC. It is translated as CSADRGGYTF.